Shown below are 6 T cell receptor beta chains from a single sample sequenced in a study of blood T cell repertoires in COVID-19 (dated by TCRdb to 2019 to 2021). Preparation of the library involved the immunoSEQ multiplex PCR assay. The table comes from immuneACCESS by way of TCRdb, which keeps in-frame sequences with V and J called. Part of the clones is missing from these tables; in studies checked, under half for an unresolved V gene and the rest for unknown reasons. The sample table lists some 250,000 clones, over 75% of them with a count of one. Of the sample, about 7.4% is held by the ten largest clones. The specimen was peripheral blood. The receptors here all came from a woman of 80 years or more with acute or convalescent COVID-19.

The rearrangement uses TRBV6-5 and TRBJ1-6; D call uncertain. V gave up 0 bases and J gave up 10 bases, with 7 bases separating them. Germline V gene sequence: CDR1 MNHEY, CDR2 SVGAGI. The CDR3 runs 13 residues. CDR3 bases: TGTGCCAGCAGTTACTCGGGCAGCTCACCCCTCCACTTT. Translation gives CASSYSGSSPLHF.

DNA of the CDR3: TGTGCCAGCAGCTTGCAATCAGATAACTCTGGAAACACCATATATTTT. Its translation is CASSLQSDNSGNTIYF. The rearrangement uses TRBV5-4 and TRBJ1-3; D gene unclear. Germline CDR1 is SGHNT and CDR2 is YYREEE (reference sequence). This CDR3 region has 16 residues. V was pared by 1 base and J by 0 bases, with 11 bases between.

CDR3 amino acids: CASSQGGTGRETQYF. CDR3 nucleotides: TGTGCCAGCAGCCAAGGGGGGACAGGGCGGGAGACCCAGTACTTC. The V and J genes are TRBV4-2 and TRBJ2-5; 9 nucleotides line up with TRBD1. Germline V lookup: CDR1 LGHNA, CDR2 YNFKEQ. The CDR3 is made up of 15 amino acids. The V gene end was trimmed by 1 base and the J gene end by 5 bases; junction bases not matched to a gene: 5.

This clone was seen a few times. This sequence joins TRBV5-5 and TRBJ1-1; 10 nucleotides agree with TRBD1. The CDR3 consists of 16 residues. V lost 5 bases, J lost 4 bases, and 11 bases stayed unmatched. CDR1 SGHKS and CDR2 YYEKEE come from the germline V gene (reference sequence). The chain's CDR3 is CASRKGTGEMSTEAFF. The CDR3 DNA reads TGTGCCAGCAGAAAAGGGACAGGGGAGATGAGCACTGAAGCTTTCTTT.

This chain links TRBV5-1 with TRBJ2-7; D is perhaps TRBD1 (6 bases). The CDR3 covers 14 residues. Germline V CDR1 and CDR2: SGHRS, YFSETQ. The V end was cut by 3 bases, the J end by 6 bases, with 16 bases between. The chain's CDR3 is CASSSAGVLGEQYF. The CDR3 nucleotides read TGCGCCAGCAGCTCCGCAGGGGTCTTAGGCGAGCAGTACTTC.

The count of this clone is one. The chain links TRBV5-6 to TRBJ2-5, with 8 bases aligning to TRBD2. The V and J ends lost 2 bases and 5 bases, in that order; junction bases with no gene match: 8. This CDR3 is built from 15 residues. Germline loops: CDR1 SGHDT, CDR2 YYEEEE. CDR3 nucleotides: TGTGCCAGCAGCTTTAGACCTAGCGGGTATGAGACCCAGTACTTC. Translation gives CASSFRPSGYETQYF.